These 16 T cell receptor beta chains came from one sample sequenced in a study of spatial heterogeneity in lung cancer. This sample's time point: blood at routine non-recurrence follow-up after resection. Unsorted samples of tumor, nontumor lung or frozen PBMC had their whole RNA sequenced. TCRdb reprocessed the 5' RACE reads with MiXCR, giving one entry per CDR3 protein. The sample consists of some 120,000 distinct CDR3 sequences, 12% of them appearing once. The sample here was PBMCs, taken at follow-up. The receptors were sampled from a male donor with early-stage non-small cell lung cancer.

This clonotype was recorded a few times. This chain uses TRBV7-2 with TRBJ2-5; TRBD2 matches 7 bases. The V and J ends lost 5 bases and 1 base, in that order; junction bases with no gene match: 7. This CDR3 comprises 15 residues. Germline CDR1 is SGHTA and CDR2 is FQGNSA. CDR3 region: CASSIRGGGQETQYF. As DNA, the CDR3 is TGTGCCAGCAGCATACGTGGCGGGGGCCAAGAGACCCAGTACTTC.

The table lists this clonotype with many counts. The genes are TRBV9 and TRBJ1-5; no firm D call. Germline assignment: CDR1 SGDLS and CDR2 YYNGEE. The CDR3 spans 14 residues. The ends were cut back, 0 bases at V and 8 bases at J, with 12 bases in the middle. This chain's CDR3 is CASSVGSFGEPQHF. Here the CDR3 DNA reads TGTGCCAGCAGCGTAGGATCGTTTGGAGAGCCCCAGCATTTT.

The chain recombines TRBV29-1 with TRBJ1-2; possible D gene TRBD1, 5 bases. Trimming stripped 4 bases from V and 4 bases from J, with 13 bases between. Germline CDR1 SQVTM, CDR2 ANQGSEA. The CDR3 extends over 13 amino acids. The CDR3 nucleotides are TGCAGCGTTGTGCTAAATCAGGGCTATGGCTACACCTTC. This codes for CSVVLNQGYGYTF.

CDR3: CASSLMGDVTGELFF. In DNA form, the CDR3 reads TGCGCCAGCAGCTTGATGGGGGATGTCACCGGGGAGCTGTTTTTT. The V gene is TRBV5-1, the J gene TRBJ2-2, with D perhaps assigned TRBD1 or TRBD2 (5 bases each). The CDR3 has 15 residues. Germline V gene data show CDR1 as SGHRS and CDR2 as YFSETQ. Trimming took off 1 base at V and 4 bases at J, with 11 bases between the two ends.

This clonotype was observed at least ten times. The CDR3 DNA sequence: TGTGCCAGCAGCTCCCGGGACAGTTACACCGGGGAGCTGTTTTTT. This encodes CASSSRDSYTGELFF. V gene TRBV7-9 combines with J gene TRBJ2-2; TRBD1 agrees at 7 bases. The V segment lost 4 bases and the J segment 3 bases; nucleotides outside the gene matches: 5. Germline V lookup: CDR1 SEHNR, CDR2 FQNEAQ (reference sequence). This CDR3 has 15 residues.

This clonotype has a handful of counts. This chain uses TRBV4-3 with TRBJ1-6; a possible D gene is TRBD1 (5 bases). V lost 0 bases and J lost 10, with 16 bases in between. The CDR3 spans 16 residues. Germline V gene lookup returns CDR1 LGHNA and CDR2 YSLEER. CDR3 amino acids: CASSQDFGTTGSPLHF. The DNA of the CDR3 is TGCGCCAGCAGCCAAGATTTCGGGACGACGGGATCACCCCTCCACTTT.

This clonotype was seen a few times. The V gene is TRBV7-2, the J gene TRBJ2-2; the match to TRBD1 covers 7 bases. Per germline, CDR1 SGHTA and CDR2 FQGNSA. The CDR3 consists of 14 residues. The V and J ends lost 9 bases and 1 base, in that order; junction bases with no gene match: 5. CDR3 sequence (DNA): TGTGCCAGTTACAGGGGCGAGAACACCGGGGAGCTGTTTTTT. This codes for CASYRGENTGELFF.

This clonotype was detected a few times. V and J are TRBV12-3 or TRBV12-4 and TRBJ2-5, with D perhaps assigned TRBD1 or TRBD2 (6 bases each). This CDR3 contains 17 residues. V lost 5 bases, J lost 5 bases, and 24 bases lay in between. The CDR3, as DNA: TGTGCCAGCAGTCCACCCCGCGGCAGGGGAGGACAGGAGACCCAGTACTTC. This translates into CASSPPRGRGGQETQYF.

This chain uses TRBV10-3 with TRBJ2-3; D is perhaps TRBD1 (8 bases). The CDR3 covers 16 residues. Germline V gene data show CDR1 as ENHRY and CDR2 as SYGVKD. V lost 8 bases and J 9 bases, leaving 27 bases between the germline ends. CDR3 bases: TGTGCCATCCGCCAACCACAGGGGGGTCCGGGAGGCACGCAGTATTTT. It translates to CAIRQPQGGPGGTQYF.

This clonotype showed up many times. V usage is TRBV12-3 or TRBV12-4 and J usage is TRBJ1-5, with a tentative D call TRBD1 (5 bases). This CDR3 is built from 14 residues. V lost 3 bases and J lost 4, with 10 bases in between. The DNA of the CDR3 is TGTGCCAGCAGTTTGGGGGATGAAAATCAGCCCCAGCATTTT. Its translation is CASSLGDENQPQHF.

The gene calls are TRBV12-3 or TRBV12-4 and TRBJ2-2; D gene uncertain. The V end was cut by 3 bases, the J end by 2 bases, with 16 bases between. There are 17 residues in the CDR3. As DNA, the CDR3 is TGTGCCAGCAGTTTCCTGGCAATGTGGTCTAACACCGGGGAGCTGTTTTTT. As protein: CASSFLAMWSNTGELFF.

This clonotype was recorded at least ten times. Its ends do not fully match the called genes, so a read error is possible. V and J are TRBV7-7 and TRBJ2-1; 7 bases are shared with TRBD1. Germline V CDR1 and CDR2: SSHAT, FNYEAQ (reference sequence). The CDR3 consists of 13 residues. The CDR3 nucleotides are TGTGCTAGCAGCCTGGGGACAGTCAATGAGCAGTTCTTC. Protein product: CASSLGTVNEQFF.

This clonotype was recorded at least ten times. The CDR3 region is CASSPRDRGNNEQFF. In nucleotides, the CDR3 is TGTGCCAGCAGTCCGCGGGACAGGGGTAACAATGAGCAGTTCTTC. The J gene is TRBJ2-1, the V gene TRBV6-6, with 10 bases that match TRBD1. CDR1 and CDR2 from the germline V gene are MNHNY and SVGAGI (reference sequence). CDR3 length: 15 residues. V dropped 5 bases and J dropped 5; count of bases not matched to a gene: 6.

In its sample, this clonotype was seen a few times. The J gene is TRBJ2-1, the V gene TRBV15; D is ambiguous. Trimming took off 0 bases at V and 8 bases at J, with 14 bases between the two ends. This CDR3 is 15 amino acids long. The germline gives CDR1 LNHNV, CDR2 YYDKDF (reference sequence). This chain's CDR3 is CATSRERVGFDEQFF. DNA for the CDR3: TGTGCCACCAGCAGAGAAAGGGTCGGTTTCGATGAGCAGTTCTTC.

This chain uses TRBV9 with TRBJ1-2, with 7 bases matching TRBD1. The V segment lost 1 base and the J segment 3 bases; nucleotides outside the gene matches: 3. The CDR3 consists of 14 residues. Germline V gives CDR1 SGDLS, CDR2 YYNGEE. The CDR3 here is CASSVWDSDYGYTF. DNA of the CDR3: TGTGCCAGCAGCGTATGGGACAGCGACTATGGCTACACCTTC.

This clonotype has at least ten counts. The chain recombines TRBV7-2 with TRBJ1-6, with TRBD1 identical over 8 bases. V was clipped by 1 base and J by 9 bases; unmatched bases: 5. This CDR3 comprises 15 residues. Germline CDR1 and CDR2: SGHTA and FQGNSA. Here the CDR3 DNA reads TGTGCCAGCAGCTTAGAGGGACAGGACAGTTCACCCCTCCACTTT. It codes for CASSLEGQDSSPLHF.